This section outlines one TCR beta chain sequence together with its context. Its antigen is undetermined. This sample was taken from a study of T cells expressing NK-cell markers. Whole-study context: Sorted CD3+CD56+NKG2C+, CD3+CD56+NKG2C- and CD3+CD56-NKG2C+ T cells supplied TCR beta repertoires. Seven donors tested HCMV-seropositive and one tested seronegative among the eight sequenced.

General study points: Similarly, these clonotypes led the CD3+CD56-NKG2C+ fraction as well in four donors.

TCR beta cDNA was generated via 5'RACE template switching incorporating UMIs. TCRdb derives one entry per CDR3 protein from the 5' RACE reads, leaving out DNA. The repertoire table contains 550,000 to 600,000 distinct CDR3 sequences. The CDR3 totals 15 residues. Germline-derived CDR1 and CDR2 are DFQATT and SNEGSKA (reference sequence). The sequenced sample was blood T cells: a sorted CD56 or NKG2C T cell subset, CD4+ or CD8+ T cells, or bulk PBMC T cells (not recorded which). This chain uses TRBV20-1 with TRBJ2-1; the D call of TRBD2 rests on TCRdb alone, since no DNA is present to check it. The sequence derives from a man younger than 30 in good health. CDR3 protein: CSARDRAGGPTEQFF.